The 24 T cell receptor beta chains presented below share a single source sample, sequenced in a study of T-cell reconstitution after alpha-beta-depleted transplantation in children. Unique molecular identifiers featured in how the TCRbeta library was prepared. One entry per CDR3 protein results from TCRdb running MiXCR on the PCR reads. The sample carries 250,000 to 400,000 distinct CDR3 sequences, more than 20% recorded once. The specimen comprised PBMCs, mostly from graft donor cells, sampled 180 days after TCRalphabeta/CD19-depleted stem cell transplant. All receptors come from a male patient between 10 and 17 years old who had a stem cell transplant for acute lymphoblastic leukemia, so the T cells may come from the graft donor.

This chain joins TRBV12-3 or TRBV12-4 and TRBJ2-1; 7 bases map to TRBD2. The V gene end was trimmed by 3 bases and the J gene end by 8 bases; junction bases not matched to a gene: 4. This CDR3 contains 13 residues. The chain's CDR3 is CASSLGEGYEQFF. In DNA, the CDR3 is TGTGCCAGCAGTTTGGGGGAGGGCTATGAGCAGTTCTTC.

The V call is TRBV5-1, the J call TRBJ2-3; D is perhaps TRBD1 (6 bases). The CDR3 spans 18 residues. Per the germline V gene, CDR1 is SGHRS and CDR2 is YFSETQ. V lost 7 bases and J 0 bases, leaving 24 bases between the germline ends. CDR3 coding DNA: TGCGCCAGCGTCCTTGGGGGCGATATTCCCGCTAGCACAGATACGCAGTATTTT. It is translated as CASVLGGDIPASTDTQYF.

This clonotype was counted a few times. The chain couples TRBV29-1 to TRBJ1-2; 7 nucleotides match TRBD1. The V segment lost 0 bases and the J segment 6 bases; nucleotides outside the gene matches: 16. The germline gives CDR1 SQVTM, CDR2 ANQGSEA. The CDR3 runs 17 residues. In DNA, the CDR3 is TGCAGCGTTGAAGATCGAGAGGACAGGCTCTTCTTAAATGGCTACACCTTC. This sequence encodes CSVEDREDRLFLNGYTF.

The chain recombines TRBV5-1 with TRBJ2-3; 7 bases are shared with TRBD1. V lost 4 bases, J lost 2 bases, and 7 bases stayed unmatched. Germline V gene sequence: CDR1 SGHRS, CDR2 YFSETQ. The CDR3 contains 15 residues. The CDR3 DNA reads TGCGCCAGCAGCCCTGGGACAGCTTACACAGATACGCAGTATTTT. Residues: CASSPGTAYTDTQYF. Full variable domain (missing parts from reference TRBV5-1 and TRBJ2-3): KAGVTQTPRYLIKTRGQQVTLSCSPISGHRSVSWYQQTPGQGLQFLFEYFSETQRNKGNFPGRFSGRQFSNSRSEMNVSTLELGDSALYLCASSPGTAYTDTQYFGPGTRLTVL.

The chain carries TRBV27 and TRBJ2-7; 8 positions agree with TRBD1. Germline V gene data show CDR1 as MNHEY and CDR2 as SMNVEV (reference sequence). V lost 2 bases, J lost 7 bases, and 7 bases stayed unmatched. The CDR3 runs 14 residues. DNA for the CDR3: TGTGCCAGCAGTTTAGGGACAGGACTATTGGAGCAGTACTTC. This encodes CASSLGTGLLEQYF.

This clonotype showed up just a few times. This sequence joins TRBV30 and TRBJ2-1, with unresolved D. V lost 3 bases to trimming and J lost 6 bases, with 21 bases between them. Germline V gives CDR1 GTSNPN, CDR2 SVGIG (reference sequence). CDR3 size: 16 residues. The CDR3 spells CAWRLPFGMGLNEQFF. In DNA, the CDR3 is TGTGCCTGGAGGCTGCCCTTTGGGATGGGTCTCAATGAGCAGTTCTTC.

This sequence joins TRBV7-9 and TRBJ2-3; TRBD1 might be the D (6 bases). CDR3 size: 15 residues. The germline V and J ends were trimmed by 5 bases and 0 bases, with 12 bases remaining between them. From germline, CDR1 is SEHNR and CDR2 FQNEAQ (reference sequence). The CDR3 reads CASSRRQASTDTQYF. The CDR3 DNA reads TGTGCCAGCAGCAGACGACAGGCCAGCACAGATACGCAGTATTTT.

The chain is built from TRBV7-3 and TRBJ2-3; possible D gene TRBD2, 6 bases. Trimming stripped 2 bases from V and 4 bases from J, with 13 bases between. This CDR3 is 15 amino acids long. Germline V CDR1 and CDR2: SGHTA, FQGTGA. The CDR3 DNA is TGTGCCAGCAGCTTATATCTCGGGAGCGCAGATACGCAGTATTTT. This gives the protein CASSLYLGSADTQYF.

This clonotype was counted between two and nine times. The V and J genes are TRBV5-1 and TRBJ1-2, with 9 positions matching TRBD1. The CDR3 has 16 residues. J gave up 5 bases and V 0 bases, and 8 bases lay outside the gene matches. Germline lookup yields CDR1 SGHRS and CDR2 YFSETQ. The CDR3 bases are TGCGCCAGCAGCTTGGGGACAGGGGAAGTAAAGTATGGCTACACCTTC. It yields the protein CASSLGTGEVKYGYTF.

Concerning this clonotype: This may arise from a read error, as a much more abundant clone is one base away. This chain links TRBV5-1 with TRBJ2-5; D is tentatively TRBD1 or TRBD2 (5 bases each). The V end lost 0 bases, the J end lost 3 bases, and 12 bases lay between the germline ends. The CDR3 loop spans 15 amino acids. The germline V gene encodes CDR1 SGHRS and CDR2 YFSETQ. CDR3 protein: CASSLAVGTEETQYF. The DNA of the CDR3 is TGCGCCAGCAGCTTGGCCGTGGGGACGGAAGAGACCCAGTACTTC.

The CDR3 spells CASTAGGFYSYEQYF. DNA of the CDR3: TGTGCCAGCACTGCGGGCGGATTCTACTCCTACGAGCAGTACTTC. The chain is built from TRBV27 and TRBJ2-7; possibly TRBD2 for D (5 bases). Germline V CDR1 and CDR2: MNHEY, SMNVEV (reference sequence). The V end was cut by 7 bases, the J end by 0 bases, with 16 bases between. There are 15 residues in the CDR3.

The chain couples TRBV27 to TRBJ1-2; D is undetermined. The CDR3 sequence is 16 residues long. The germline V and J ends were trimmed by 4 bases and 2 bases, with 17 bases remaining between them. Per the germline V gene, CDR1 is MNHEY and CDR2 is SMNVEV (reference sequence). Here the CDR3 DNA reads TGTGCCAGCAGTTCTCATTGGGTGAGCCTCAACTATGGCTACACCTTC. Protein: CASSSHWVSLNYGYTF.

This sequence joins TRBV3-1 and TRBJ2-7; 7 bases agree with TRBD1. CDR3 length: 15 residues. The germline V gene has CDR1 LGHDT and CDR2 YNNKEL (reference sequence). V lost 2 bases and J lost 1; bases outside the gene matches: 5. Written as DNA, the CDR3 is TGTGCCAGCAGCCAATCCGGGACAGCGTCCTACGAGCAGTACTTC. The encoded protein is CASSQSGTASYEQYF.

The table lists this clonotype with a few counts. This chain uses TRBV5-1 with TRBJ2-2; 7 nucleotides agree with TRBD2. V lost 4 bases and J lost 3; bases outside the gene matches: 6. There are 15 residues in the CDR3. Germline CDR1 and CDR2: SGHRS and YFSETQ. The CDR3 nucleotides are TGCGCCAGCAGCCTCGCTAGCGGTTACACCGGGGAGCTGTTTTTT. Amino acid sequence: CASSLASGYTGELFF.

This clonotype was detected a few times. The rearrangement joins TRBV10-1 to TRBJ2-3, with D tentatively TRBD2 (5 bases). Germline CDR1 reads WNHNN; CDR2 reads SYGVQD (reference sequence). CDR3 length equals 14 residues. Trimming pared 3 bases from V and 0 bases from J, leaving 7 bases between. The CDR3 protein is CASSDSVSTDTQYF. In nucleotides, the CDR3 is TGCGCCAGCAGTGATAGCGTGAGCACAGATACGCAGTATTTT.

In its sample, this clonotype was seen a few times. The chain has TRBV7-2 and TRBJ2-1; D is ambiguous. Germline lookup yields CDR1 SGHTA and CDR2 FQGNSA. V was shortened by 2 bases and J by 4 bases, with 12 bases between the two germline ends. CDR3 length: 15 amino acids. In DNA form, the CDR3 reads TGTGCCAGCAGCTTATTTCACGACTTTTACAATGAGCAGTTCTTC. This gives the protein CASSLFHDFYNEQFF.

This clonotype has more than one count but fewer than ten. The chain uses TRBV7-6 and TRBJ2-7, with D unresolved. Germline assignment: CDR1 SGHVS and CDR2 FNYEAQ. This CDR3 region has 12 residues. V lost 1 base to trimming and J lost 3 bases, with 4 bases between them. The CDR3 DNA is TGTGCCAGCAGCTTAGTGGACTACGAGCAGTACTTC. Translating gives CASSLVDYEQYF.

This sequence joins TRBV24-1 and TRBJ2-7; D gene unclear. The V gene's germline CDR1 is KGHDR and CDR2 SFDVKD. Deletions cut 5 bases from V and 5 bases from J, with 15 bases between. This CDR3 comprises 14 residues. The CDR3 spells CATSGADLTHEQYF. In DNA form, the CDR3 reads TGTGCCACCAGTGGCGCGGATCTCACCCACGAGCAGTACTTC.

This clonotype has a handful of counts. The chain employs TRBV7-9 and TRBJ1-2; no clear D gene. Germline CDR1 and CDR2: SEHNR and FQNEAQ (reference sequence). The CDR3 runs 11 residues. V was clipped by 6 bases and J by 7 bases, with 9 bases between them. CDR3 sequence: CASSWTRGYTF. CDR3 bases: TGTGCCAGCAGTTGGACCCGTGGCTACACCTTC.

This clonotype appeared a few times. The rearrangement uses TRBV12-3 or TRBV12-4 and TRBJ1-5, with a possible D match to TRBD1 (6 bases). Trimming cost V 10 bases and J 6 bases, with 13 bases left between them. This CDR3 is built from 12 residues. CDR3 loop: CATAGGSQPQHF. The CDR3 region has the DNA TGTGCCACCGCGGGGGGCAGTCAGCCCCAGCATTTT.

This clonotype turned up a few times. The V call is TRBV9, the J call TRBJ2-1; 9 nucleotides line up with TRBD1. Germline V CDR1 and CDR2: SGDLS, YYNGEE. V lost 3 bases and J lost 8; bases outside the gene matches: 6. This CDR3 is 14 amino acids long. The CDR3 bases are TGTGCCAGCAGCGCGGGACAGGGAGTACATGAGCAGTTCTTC. It encodes CASSAGQGVHEQFF. Full variable domain (missing parts from reference TRBV9 and TRBJ2-1): DSGVTQTPKHLITATGQRVTLRCSPRSGDLSVYWYQQSLDQGLQFLIQYYNGEERAKGNILERFSAQQFPDLHSELNLSSLELGDSALYFCASSAGQGVHEQFFGPGTRLTVL.

The V call is TRBV5-6, the J call TRBJ2-3; D possibly uses TRBD1 or TRBD2 (6 bases each). Trimming took off 2 bases at V and 0 bases at J, with 10 bases between the two ends. There are 15 residues in the CDR3. Germline loops: CDR1 SGHDT, CDR2 YYEEEE. Here the CDR3 DNA reads TGTGCCAGCAGCTTTCGGGGGCTAAGCACAGATACGCAGTATTTT. Translation: CASSFRGLSTDTQYF.

The chain couples TRBV5-1 to TRBJ1-3; D gene ambiguous. The ends were cut back, 0 bases at V and 0 bases at J, with 10 bases in the middle. CDR3 length: 16 amino acids. Germline V gene sequence: CDR1 SGHRS, CDR2 YFSETQ. CDR3 sequence: CASSLDQWISGNTIYF. In nucleotides, the CDR3 is TGCGCCAGCAGCTTGGACCAGTGGATCTCTGGAAACACCATATATTTT.

This clonotype has only a few counts. The CDR3 loop reads CASSRPGTRPFF. CDR3 coding DNA: TGTGCCTCTTCCCGGCCCGGGACTAGGCCCTTCTTC. This chain connects TRBV2 to TRBJ2-1, with 8 bases fitting TRBD2. CDR3 length: 12 residues. The germline CDR1 and CDR2 sequences are SNHLY and FYNNEI. The trim removed 11 bases at V and 16 bases at J, leaving 16 bases unmatched. Together with reference TRBV2 and TRBJ2-1, the CDR3 gives the full variable domain: EPEVTQTPSHQVTQMGQEVILRCVPISNHLYFYWYRQILGQKVEFLVSFYNNEISEKSEIFDDQFSVERPDGSNFTLKIRSTKLEDSAMYFCASSRPGTRPFFGPGTRLTVL.